These T cell receptor beta chains were read from a single sample in a study of cytomegalovirus exposure and HLA in healthy donors. Some clones are missing from TCRdb's copy, which holds only in-frame ones; the method was immunoSEQ multiplex PCR. The data contain over 100,000 clones, 72% of them singletons. Sequencing used PBMCs. Receptor source: a man aged 50-60 years in good health and CMV-seropositive. Both conserved end residues are part of each CDR3.

v_call	j_call	cdr3_aa
TRBV25-1	TRBJ2-1	CASGEWTGVEQFF
TRBV6-1	TRBJ1-5	CASTGTGRDNQPQHF
TRBV6-6	TRBJ2-7	CASGLTYEQYF
TRBV5-4	TRBJ2-7	CASSFAGARDEQYF
TRBV15	TRBJ2-7	CATSRDSGGLSYEQYF
TRBV28	TRBJ2-2	CASSLLGELFF
TRBV11-2	TRBJ2-5	CASSLTNSRETQYF
TRBV19	TRBJ2-2	CASSDAAVNTGELFF
TRBV5-6	TRBJ2-1	CASSSYRGLSLYNEQFF
TRBV4-1	TRBJ1-5	CASSQERTGDLRNQPQHF
TRBV27	TRBJ1-2	CASSLHGSGTGDVGYTF
TRBV19	TRBJ1-1	CASSPPAGPTEAFF
TRBV7-9	TRBJ2-7	CASSFGLSGAYEQYF
TRBV6-1	TRBJ2-3	CASSFSLDTQYF
TRBV6-6	TRBJ1-1	CASTSKSGRGNTEAFF
TRBV25-1	TRBJ2-3	CASTRAATDTQYF
TRBV7-2	TRBJ2-4	CASSRELLEAKNIQYF
TRBV15	TRBJ1-1	CATSRFGRGSEAFF
TRBV6-1	TRBJ1-5	CATMGHYSNQPQHF
TRBV5-1	TRBJ1-3	CASSYDGASGNTIYF
TRBV5-1	TRBJ2-5	CASSLAGGIWETQYF
TRBV2	TRBJ1-5	CASSEDYRDGTRTGVQPQHF
TRBV13	TRBJ2-1	CASSSRTGPDRFF
TRBV27	TRBJ1-3	CASSLTIGNTIYF
TRBV7-6	TRBJ2-5	CASSLAFGAGDIKTQYF
TRBV10-3	TRBJ2-7	CASGSGRDGHEQYF
TRBV28	TRBJ2-7	CASSSATGSYEQYF
TRBV29-1	TRBJ2-7	CSVGGQDYEQYF
TRBV6-1	TRBJ2-3	CASSGLAGGPDTQYF
TRBV5-1	TRBJ2-7	CASSIQGGEYEQYF
TRBV18	TRBJ2-2	CASSLMLVGGGELFF
TRBV4-3	TRBJ1-2	CASSQGMLGTARYTF
TRBV6-5	TRBJ2-7	CASSYLAGSYEQYF
TRBV19	TRBJ1-1	CASSTDRSTEAFF
TRBV29-1	TRBJ2-1	CSTTGGANLRSYNEQFF
TRBV9	TRBJ1-1	CASSVGGRNTEAFF
TRBV19	TRBJ2-7	CASSISRGQGSHEQYF
TRBV11-1	TRBJ1-1	CASSWQGARTEAFF
TRBV6-5	TRBJ2-3	CATYSGGSTDTQYF
TRBV7-9	TRBJ1-1	CASSLSIGGIWAEAFF
TRBV27	TRBJ2-7	CASSLSHKTYEQYF
TRBV5-4	TRBJ1-1	CASSQGQLNTEAFF
TRBV19	TRBJ1-2	CASSAEDRRDYGYTF
TRBV4-1	TRBJ1-1	CASSQALQGMNTEAFF
TRBV7-7	TRBJ2-3	CASSLGGGAEDTQYF
TRBV19	TRBJ2-4	CASSPRFRGAKNIQYF
TRBV11-2	TRBJ1-1	CASSRDLGNTEAFF
TRBV7-9	TRBJ1-1	CASSLMGLITEAFF
TRBV7-2	TRBJ1-3	CASSLGAIGNTIYF
TRBV27	TRBJ2-1	CASSLGTSYSDEQFF
TRBV7-2	TRBJ2-5	CASSPSGTSKETQYF
TRBV7-9	TRBJ1-1	CSSSGLNTEAFF
TRBV6-5	TRBJ2-5	CASRPSGRLLRGYF
TRBV5-4	TRBJ2-1	CASSLFARGGNEQFF
TRBV7-2	TRBJ2-7	CASSLGGGGHEQYF
TRBV18	TRBJ1-2	CASSPRGQANYGYTF
TRBV27	TRBJ1-4	CASSSLNRGHDNEKLFF